The entry below gives a single T cell receptor beta chain sequence along with its context. Its antigen is undetermined. The sample originates from a study of post-analysis software for immune sequencing data. TCR beta cDNA libraries included unique molecular identifiers. Input populations of 1 to 10 million T cells gave rise to hundreds of thousands of cDNA molecules. TCRdb reanalysed the PCR reads using MiXCR and keeps one entry per CDR3 protein. The sample records under 200,000 distinct CDR3 sequences, under 40% being singletons. General observations from the study: Controls significantly exceeded multiple sclerosis patients in normalized Chao1 diversity. Compared with controls, patients had more of about five TRBV segments, including TRBV5-6, TRBV5-1 and TRBV20-1. By F measure, strong co-clustering occurred among samples prepared in the same batch.

CDR1 SNHLY and CDR2 FYNNEI come from the germline V gene. Trimming took 6 bases from V and 8 from J, leaving 13 bases between them. This CDR3 has 12 amino acids. The sequenced sample was blood, obtained after autologous hematopoietic stem cell transplantation. The sequence came from a girl under 18 with multiple sclerosis. The chain carries TRBV2 and TRBJ1-1, with D unclear. The CDR3 nucleotides are TGTGCCAGCAGGGACCGCTTTATAGAAGCTTTCTTT. Protein: CASRDRFIEAFF.